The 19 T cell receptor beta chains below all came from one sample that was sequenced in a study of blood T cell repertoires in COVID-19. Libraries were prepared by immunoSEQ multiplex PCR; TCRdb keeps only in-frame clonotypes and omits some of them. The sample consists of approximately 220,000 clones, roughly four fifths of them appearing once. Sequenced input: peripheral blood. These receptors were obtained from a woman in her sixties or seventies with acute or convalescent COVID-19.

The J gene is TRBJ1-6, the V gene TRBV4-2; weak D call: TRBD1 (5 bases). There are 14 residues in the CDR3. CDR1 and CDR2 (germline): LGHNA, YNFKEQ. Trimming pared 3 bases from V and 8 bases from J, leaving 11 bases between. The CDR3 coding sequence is TGTGCCAGCAGCCAGGGGCCGTCAGATTCACCCCTCCACTTT. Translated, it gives CASSQGPSDSPLHF.

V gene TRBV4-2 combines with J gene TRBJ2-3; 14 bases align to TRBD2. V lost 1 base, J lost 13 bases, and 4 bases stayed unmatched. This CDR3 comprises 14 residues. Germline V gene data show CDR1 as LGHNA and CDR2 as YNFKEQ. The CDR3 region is CASSQVSTSGGEYF. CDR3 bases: TGTGCCAGCAGCCAAGTCTCGACTAGCGGGGGGGAGTATTTT.

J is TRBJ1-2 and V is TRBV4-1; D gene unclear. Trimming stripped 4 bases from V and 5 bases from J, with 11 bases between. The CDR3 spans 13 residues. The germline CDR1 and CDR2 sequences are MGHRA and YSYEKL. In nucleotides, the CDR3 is TGCGCCAGCAGCCGACGGGTCGATTATGGCTACACCTTC. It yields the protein CASSRRVDYGYTF.

The CDR3 bases are TGTGCCAGCAGCTCCACCTTTCGCGGGAGATCCTACAATGAGCAGTTCTTC. Translation: CASSSTFRGRSYNEQFF. This chain joins TRBV7-9 and TRBJ2-1; 7 bases are a match to TRBD2. Losses at the gene ends were 4 bases for V and 1 base for J; bases not matched to a gene: 10. There are 17 residues in the CDR3. Germline V gene lookup returns CDR1 SEHNR and CDR2 FQNEAQ (reference sequence).

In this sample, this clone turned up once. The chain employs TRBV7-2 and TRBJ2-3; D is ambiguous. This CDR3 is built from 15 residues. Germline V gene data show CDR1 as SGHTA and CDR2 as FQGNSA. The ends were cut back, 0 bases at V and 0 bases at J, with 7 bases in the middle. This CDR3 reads CASSLAQRSTDTQYF. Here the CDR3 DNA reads TGTGCCAGCAGCTTAGCCCAGCGCAGCACAGATACGCAGTATTTT.

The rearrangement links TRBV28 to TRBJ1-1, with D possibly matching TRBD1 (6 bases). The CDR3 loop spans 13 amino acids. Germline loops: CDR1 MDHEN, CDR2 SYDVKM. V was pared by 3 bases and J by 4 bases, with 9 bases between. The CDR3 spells CASSFQGSTEAFF. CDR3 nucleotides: TGTGCCAGCAGTTTTCAGGGGTCCACTGAAGCTTTCTTT.

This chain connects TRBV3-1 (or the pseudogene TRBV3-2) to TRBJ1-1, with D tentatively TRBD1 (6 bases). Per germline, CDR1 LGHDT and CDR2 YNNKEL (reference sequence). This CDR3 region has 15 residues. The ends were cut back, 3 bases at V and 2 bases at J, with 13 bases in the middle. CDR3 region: CASSHLGQINTEAFF. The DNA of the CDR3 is TGTGCCAGCAGCCACCTGGGACAAATCAACACTGAAGCTTTCTTT.

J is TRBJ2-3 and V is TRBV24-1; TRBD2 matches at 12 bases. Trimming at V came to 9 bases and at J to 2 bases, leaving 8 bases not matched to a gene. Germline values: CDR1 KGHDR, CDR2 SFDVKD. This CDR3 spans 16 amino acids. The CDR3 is CATASTSGGITDTQYF. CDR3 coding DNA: TGTGCCACCGCCTCCACTAGCGGGGGGATCACAGATACGCAGTATTTT.

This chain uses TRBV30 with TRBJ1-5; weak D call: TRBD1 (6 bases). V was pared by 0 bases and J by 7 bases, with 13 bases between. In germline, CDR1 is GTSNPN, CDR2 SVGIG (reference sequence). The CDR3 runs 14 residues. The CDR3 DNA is TGTGCCTGGAGTGTATTTGCAGGGGAACAGCCCCAGCATTTT. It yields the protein CAWSVFAGEQPQHF.

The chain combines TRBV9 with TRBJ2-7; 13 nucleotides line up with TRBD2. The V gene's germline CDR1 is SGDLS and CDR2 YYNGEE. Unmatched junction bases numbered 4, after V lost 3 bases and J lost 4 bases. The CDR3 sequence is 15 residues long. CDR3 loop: CASSAGGLAGYEQYF. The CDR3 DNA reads TGTGCCAGCAGCGCCGGGGGACTAGCGGGGTACGAGCAGTACTTC.

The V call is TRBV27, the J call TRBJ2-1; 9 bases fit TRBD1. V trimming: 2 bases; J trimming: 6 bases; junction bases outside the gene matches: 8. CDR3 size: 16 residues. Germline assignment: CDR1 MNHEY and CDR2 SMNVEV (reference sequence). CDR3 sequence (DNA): TGTGCCAGCAGTTTAACGGGACAGGGCGCGCGCAATGAGCAGTTCTTC. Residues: CASSLTGQGARNEQFF.

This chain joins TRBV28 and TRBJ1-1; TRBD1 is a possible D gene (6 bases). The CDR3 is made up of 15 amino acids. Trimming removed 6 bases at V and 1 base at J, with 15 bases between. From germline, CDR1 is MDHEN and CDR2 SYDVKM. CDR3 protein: CASRSGGAKNTEAFF. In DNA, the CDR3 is TGTGCCAGCAGGTCGGGGGGGGCTAAGAACACTGAAGCTTTCTTT.

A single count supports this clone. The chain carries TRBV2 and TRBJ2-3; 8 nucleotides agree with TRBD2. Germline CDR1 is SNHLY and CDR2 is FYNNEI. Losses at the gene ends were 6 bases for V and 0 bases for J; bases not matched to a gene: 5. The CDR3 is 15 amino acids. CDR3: CASRATSGSTDTQYF. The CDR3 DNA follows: TGTGCCAGCAGGGCTACTAGCGGTAGCACAGATACGCAGTATTTT.

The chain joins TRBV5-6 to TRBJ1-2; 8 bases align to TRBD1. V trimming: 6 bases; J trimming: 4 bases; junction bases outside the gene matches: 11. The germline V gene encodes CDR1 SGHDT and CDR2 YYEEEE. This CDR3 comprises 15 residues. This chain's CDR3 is CASIWGRGRGYGYTF. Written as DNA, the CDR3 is TGTGCCAGCATATGGGGCAGGGGGCGAGGCTATGGCTACACCTTC.

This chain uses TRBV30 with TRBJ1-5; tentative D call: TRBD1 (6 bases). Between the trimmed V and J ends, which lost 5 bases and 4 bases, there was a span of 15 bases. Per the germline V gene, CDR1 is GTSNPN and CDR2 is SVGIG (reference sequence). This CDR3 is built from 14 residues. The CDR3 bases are TGTGCCTGGCAAACCGGGACAATTAATCAGCCCCAGCATTTT. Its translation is CAWQTGTINQPQHF.

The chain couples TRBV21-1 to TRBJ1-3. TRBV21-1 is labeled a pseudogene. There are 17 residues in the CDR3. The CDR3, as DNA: TGTGCCAGCAGCAAAGATTATATTTGGACTATCAAAAACACCATATATTTT. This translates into CASSKDYIWTIKNTIYF.

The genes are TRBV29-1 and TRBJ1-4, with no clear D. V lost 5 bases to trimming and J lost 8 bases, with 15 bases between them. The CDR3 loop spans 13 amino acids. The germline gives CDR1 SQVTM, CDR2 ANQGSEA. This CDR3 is CSVLAGGHEKLFF. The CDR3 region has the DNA TGCAGCGTTCTTGCGGGAGGCCACGAAAAACTGTTTTTT.

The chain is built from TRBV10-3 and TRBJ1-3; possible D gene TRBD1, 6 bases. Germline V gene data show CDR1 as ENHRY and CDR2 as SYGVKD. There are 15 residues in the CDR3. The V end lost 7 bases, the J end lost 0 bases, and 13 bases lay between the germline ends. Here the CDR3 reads CAIKAGANSGNTIYF. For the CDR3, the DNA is TGTGCCATCAAGGCAGGGGCGAACTCTGGAAACACCATATATTTT.

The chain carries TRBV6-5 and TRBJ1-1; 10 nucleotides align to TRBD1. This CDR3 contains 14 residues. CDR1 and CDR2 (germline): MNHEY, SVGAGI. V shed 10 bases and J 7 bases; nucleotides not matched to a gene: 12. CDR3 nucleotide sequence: TGTGCCACAAGGGACAGGGGTCCGTGGCGTGAAGCTTTCTTT. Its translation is CATRDRGPWREAFF.